One sample yielded the 21 T cell receptor beta chains listed below, sequenced in a study of OX40 agonist ivuxolimab in advanced cancers. Assay used: immunoSEQ multiplex PCR; TCRdb lists only in-frame clones, some missing. The sample consists of tens of thousands of clones, about 91% of them appearing once. The sample here was CD4+ or CD8+ T cells sorted from blood, taken in a trial of the OX40 agonist ivuxolimab. These receptors were taken from an adult with an advanced solid tumor such as melanoma, head and neck, liver or kidney cancer.

The rearrangement links TRBV7-2 to TRBJ1-1; D gene uncertain. With 2 bases removed from V and 0 bases from J, the gap between germline ends came to 16 bases. This CDR3 is 17 amino acids long. Per germline, CDR1 SGHTA and CDR2 FQGNSA. The CDR3 is CASSLQRAPTLNTEAFF. The CDR3 nucleotides read TGTGCCAGCAGCTTACAGAGGGCTCCAACCCTGAACACTGAAGCTTTCTTT.

This clone was seen only once. This chain connects TRBV18 to TRBJ2-1, with D perhaps TRBD1 or TRBD2 (5 bases each). The V gene lost 6 bases and the J gene lost 7 bases, with 16 bases spanning the gap. The CDR3 is made up of 14 amino acids. Germline values: CDR1 KGHSH, CDR2 LQKENI. The CDR3 bases are TGTGCCAGCTCTCGAGCCGGGACCGATAATGAGCAGTTCTTC. Its translation is CASSRAGTDNEQFF. The full variable domain, in which reference TRBV18 and TRBJ2-1 provide the parts outside the CDR3, is NAGVMQNPRHLVRRRGQEARLRCSPMKGHSHVYWYRQLPEEGLKFMVYLQKENIIDESGMPKERFSAEFPKEGPSILRIQQVVRGDSAAYFCASSRAGTDNEQFFGPGTRLTVL.

CDR3 residues: CASSLALISGSTGELFF. CDR3 DNA: TGTGCCAGCAGCTTGGCCTTAATTAGCGGGAGCACCGGGGAGCTGTTTTTT. V usage is TRBV5-5 and J usage is TRBJ2-2, with 9 bases identical to TRBD2. Germline assignment: CDR1 SGHKS and CDR2 YYEKEE (reference sequence). Losses at the gene ends were 0 bases for V and 4 bases for J; bases not matched to a gene: 7. The CDR3 runs to 17 residues.

The J gene is TRBJ1-1, the V gene TRBV5-1; D may be TRBD1 (6 bases). Germline CDR1 is SGHRS and CDR2 is YFSETQ. The CDR3 sequence is 14 residues long. Trimming pared 2 bases from V and 3 bases from J, leaving 11 bases between. The CDR3 DNA reads as TGCGCCAGCAGCTTTGAACAGGGTTACACTGAAGCTTTCTTT. This codes for CASSFEQGYTEAFF.

The chain carries TRBV7-9 and TRBJ2-1; D gene uncertain. The CDR3 contains 16 residues. Looked up from germline, CDR1 is SEHNR and CDR2 is FQNEAQ (reference sequence). V was cut by 1 base and J by 8 bases, with 18 bases left in between. The CDR3 protein is CASSLVSTLSSHEQFF. CDR3 nucleotides: TGTGCCAGCAGCTTAGTTTCGACTTTATCCTCCCATGAGCAGTTCTTC.

This chain connects TRBV10-3 to TRBJ2-1, with unresolved D. The CDR3 runs to 11 residues. Germline CDR1 reads ENHRY; CDR2 reads SYGVKD. V was shortened by 8 bases and J by 5 bases, with 7 bases between the two germline ends. DNA of the CDR3: TGTGCCATCCGGGCCGACAATGAGCAGTTCTTC. It yields the protein CAIRADNEQFF.

The chain uses TRBV11-2 and TRBJ2-7, with D possibly matching TRBD1 (7 bases). The length of the CDR3 is 15 residues. V lost 5 bases and J 4 bases, leaving 18 bases between the germline ends. Per the germline V gene, CDR1 is SGHAT and CDR2 is FQNNGV. The CDR3 sequence is CASSLQGRRAYEQYF. In DNA form, the CDR3 reads TGTGCCAGCAGCCTACAGGGGAGGAGGGCTTACGAGCAGTACTTC.

The CDR3 region is CASSLAGGGYNEQFF. The CDR3 DNA reads TGTGCCAGCAGCTTGGCGGGCGGGGGCTACAATGAGCAGTTCTTC. The chain recombines TRBV5-6 with TRBJ2-1, with 7 bases lining up with TRBD2. Germline CDR1 SGHDT, CDR2 YYEEEE. The junction had 3 bases not matched to a gene; V was cut back by 0 bases and J by 3 bases. CDR3 size: 15 residues.

The chain links TRBV19 to TRBJ2-2, with D hard to call. Germline lookup yields CDR1 LNHDA and CDR2 SQIVND (reference sequence). V gave up 6 bases and J gave up 6 bases, with 8 bases separating them. The CDR3 is made up of 12 amino acids. The CDR3 loop reads CASSPVPGELFF. CDR3 nucleotide sequence: TGTGCCAGTAGCCCAGTACCCGGGGAGCTGTTTTTT.

This chain uses TRBV6-1 with TRBJ2-4, with 8 nucleotides matching TRBD2. CDR3 length equals 13 residues. Germline CDR1 reads MNHNS; CDR2 reads SASEGT. The V segment lost 4 bases and the J segment 6 bases; nucleotides outside the gene matches: 2. The CDR3 reads CASSARGGNIQYF. The CDR3 DNA is TGTGCCAGCAGTGCCCGGGGGGGAAACATTCAGTACTTC.

The chain employs TRBV20-1 and TRBJ2-7; no definite D call. The V gene's germline CDR1 is DFQATT and CDR2 SNEGSKA (reference sequence). V was cut by 1 base and J by 6 bases, with 7 bases left in between. The CDR3 is 11 residues long. For the CDR3, the DNA is TGCAGTGCTAGAGTTCAGGTCGAGCAGTACTTC. This gives the protein CSARVQVEQYF.

This clone showed up just once. The chain couples TRBV7-9 to TRBJ2-3, with D uncertain. V lost 6 bases to trimming and J lost 1 base, with 8 bases between them. The germline V gene encodes CDR1 SEHNR and CDR2 FQNEAQ (reference sequence). This CDR3 has 13 amino acids. DNA of the CDR3: TGTGCCAGCAGGCGTGACGGCACAGATACGCAGTATTTT. Translating gives CASRRDGTDTQYF.

At least ten counts were recorded for this clone. The chain combines TRBV7-2 with TRBJ2-2; D is possibly TRBD2 (6 bases). This CDR3 comprises 15 residues. V lost 4 bases and J lost 8, with 17 bases in between. Germline-derived CDR1 and CDR2 are SGHTA and FQGNSA. The CDR3 spells CASSSLGGETGELFF. The CDR3 region has the DNA TGTGCCAGCAGCTCACTCGGGGGAGAAACTGGGGAGCTGTTTTTT.

The chain uses TRBV5-5 and TRBJ2-2, with 8 bases aligning to TRBD2. V lost 2 bases to trimming and J lost 8 bases; unmatched junction nucleotides: 11. The CDR3 sequence is 16 residues long. The germline CDR1 and CDR2 sequences are SGHKS and YYEKEE (reference sequence). CDR3 coding DNA: TGTGCCAGCAGCTTTCGGGATGCGGGAGGCTCAGGGGAGCTGTTTTTT. Translation: CASSFRDAGGSGELFF.

The CDR3 region is CASSLTPASGNYEQYF. In DNA form, the CDR3 reads TGTGCCAGCAGCTTAACGCCGGCTAGCGGAAACTACGAGCAGTACTTC. The chain uses TRBV7-3 and TRBJ2-7, with 7 bases lining up with TRBD2. Looked up from germline, CDR1 is SGHTA and CDR2 is FQGTGA. J gave up 3 bases and V 0 bases, and 8 bases lay outside the gene matches. The CDR3 runs 16 residues. Drawing the rest from reference TRBV7-3 and TRBJ2-7, the complete variable domain is GAGVSQTPSNKVTEKGKYVELRCDPISGHTALYWYRQSLGQGPEFLIYFQGTGAADDSGLPNDRFFAVRPEGSVSTLKIQRTERGDSAVYLCASSLTPASGNYEQYFGPGTRLTVT.

The V and J genes are TRBV14 and TRBJ2-3; 12 bases are shared with TRBD2. This CDR3 contains 17 residues. V shed 5 bases and J 2 bases; nucleotides not matched to a gene: 8. Germline CDR1 reads SGHDN; CDR2 reads FVKESK. As DNA, the CDR3 is TGTGCCAGCAGCAAATGGACTAGCGGGACGTCCACAGATACGCAGTATTTT. Protein product: CASSKWTSGTSTDTQYF.

J is TRBJ2-3 and V is TRBV7-3, with no clear D. This CDR3 has 13 amino acids. V was trimmed by 1 base and J by 5 bases, leaving 7 bases between them. In germline, CDR1 is SGHTA, CDR2 FQGTGA. The CDR3 sequence: CASSLNFGDTQYF. The CDR3, as DNA: TGTGCCAGCAGCTTAAACTTCGGAGATACGCAGTATTTT. The full variable domain, in which reference TRBV7-3 and TRBJ2-3 provide the parts outside the CDR3, is GAGVSQTPSNKVTEKGKYVELRCDPISGHTALYWYRQSLGQGPEFLIYFQGTGAADDSGLPNDRFFAVRPEGSVSTLKIQRTERGDSAVYLCASSLNFGDTQYFGPGTRLTVL.

The rearrangement links TRBV27 to TRBJ1-2; D unclear. Trimming removed 5 bases at V and 5 bases at J, with 15 bases between. Germline V gene lookup returns CDR1 MNHEY and CDR2 SMNVEV (reference sequence). CDR3 length equals 14 residues. In DNA form, the CDR3 reads TGTGCCAGCAGTCCCTCGACCCGGAGGTATGGCTACACCTTC. This sequence encodes CASSPSTRRYGYTF.

V gene TRBV2 combines with J gene TRBJ1-4, with 7 bases that match TRBD1. CDR3 length: 14 amino acids. Germline V gene lookup returns CDR1 SNHLY and CDR2 FYNNEI. The ends lost 6 bases at V and 8 bases at J; junction bases unmatched: 9. The CDR3 is CASSGTAKGEKLFF. The CDR3 DNA follows: TGTGCCAGCAGCGGGACAGCCAAAGGGGAAAAACTGTTTTTT. Full variable domain (outside the CDR3, taken from reference TRBV2 and TRBJ1-4): EPEVTQTPSHQVTQMGQEVILRCVPISNHLYFYWYRQILGQKVEFLVSFYNNEISEKSEIFDDQFSVERPDGSNFTLKIRSTKLEDSAMYFCASSGTAKGEKLFFGSGTQLSVL.

This chain uses TRBV7-9 with TRBJ2-2; 10 bases line up with TRBD1. The V and J ends lost 8 bases and 7 bases, in that order; junction bases with no gene match: 13. The CDR3 loop spans 16 amino acids. The germline V gene has CDR1 SEHNR and CDR2 FQNEAQ (reference sequence). The CDR3, as DNA: TGTGCCAGCCTAACCCGACAGGGGGCGCAAATCGGGGAGCTGTTTTTT. Amino acids: CASLTRQGAQIGELFF.

The V and J genes are TRBV27 and TRBJ1-2, with 8 bases identical to TRBD1. The CDR3 extends over 14 amino acids. The germline CDR1 and CDR2 sequences are MNHEY and SMNVEV (reference sequence). With 5 bases clipped from V and 3 bases from J, the junction kept 5 bases outside the gene matches. The CDR3: CASSQYRGDYGYTF. CDR3 nucleotides: TGTGCCAGCAGTCAATACAGGGGGGACTATGGCTACACCTTC.